The 2 T cell receptor beta chains listed next were all sequenced from one sample in a study of shared clonotypes between healthy human individuals. Measured with immunoSEQ multiplex PCR; TCRdb has only the in-frame clones, and not every one. The profile shows 2 million to 2.5 million clones, 85% to 95% of them singletons. Naive CD8 cells, CD45RO-negative and positively selected for CCR7, excluded terminally differentiated effector memory CD45RA+ cells. The sequenced sample was naive CD8+ T cells from PBMCs. The source of these receptors is a young man in good health. Some clones in this sample may be carry-over from other donors' samples.

This chain uses TRBV11-2 with TRBJ2-3; TRBD1 matches at 9 bases. The CDR3 is 17 amino acids. Germline CDR1 reads SGHAT; CDR2 reads FQNNGV. After removal of 4 bases from V and 2 bases from J, the junction contained 10 bases not matched to a gene. The CDR3 DNA follows: TGTGCCAGCAGCTGGGGGCGGGACAGGGCCCTCACAGATACGCAGTATTTT. Protein sequence: CASSWGRDRALTDTQYF.

This chain uses TRBV27 with TRBJ2-2; 8 bases line up with TRBD2. Trimming took 4 bases from V and 3 from J; bases not matched to a gene: 7. The CDR3 extends over 16 amino acids. From germline, CDR1 is MNHEY and CDR2 SMNVEV (reference sequence). CDR3 in DNA: TGTGCCAGCAGTTATCTTCCGGGAGGGGACACCGGGGAGCTGTTTTTT. Protein product: CASSYLPGGDTGELFF.